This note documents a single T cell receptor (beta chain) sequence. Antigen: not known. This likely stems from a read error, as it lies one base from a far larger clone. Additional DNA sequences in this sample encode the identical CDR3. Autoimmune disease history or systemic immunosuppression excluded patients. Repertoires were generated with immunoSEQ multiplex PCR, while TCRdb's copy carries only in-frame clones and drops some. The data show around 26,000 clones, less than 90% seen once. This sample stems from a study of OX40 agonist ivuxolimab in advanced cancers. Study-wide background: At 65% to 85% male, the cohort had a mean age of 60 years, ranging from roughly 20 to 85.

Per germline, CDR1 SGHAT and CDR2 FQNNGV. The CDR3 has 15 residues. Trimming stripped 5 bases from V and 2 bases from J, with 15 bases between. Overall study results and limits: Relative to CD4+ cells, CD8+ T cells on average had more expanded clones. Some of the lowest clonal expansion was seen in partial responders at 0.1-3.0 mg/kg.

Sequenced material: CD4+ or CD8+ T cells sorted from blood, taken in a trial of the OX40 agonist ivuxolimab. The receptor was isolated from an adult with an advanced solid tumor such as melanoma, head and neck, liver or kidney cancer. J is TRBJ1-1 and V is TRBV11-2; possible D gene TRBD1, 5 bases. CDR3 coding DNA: TGTGCCAGCAGCGCAAGCGGGGACGGTAACACTGAAGCTTTCTTT. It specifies CASSASGDGNTEAFF.